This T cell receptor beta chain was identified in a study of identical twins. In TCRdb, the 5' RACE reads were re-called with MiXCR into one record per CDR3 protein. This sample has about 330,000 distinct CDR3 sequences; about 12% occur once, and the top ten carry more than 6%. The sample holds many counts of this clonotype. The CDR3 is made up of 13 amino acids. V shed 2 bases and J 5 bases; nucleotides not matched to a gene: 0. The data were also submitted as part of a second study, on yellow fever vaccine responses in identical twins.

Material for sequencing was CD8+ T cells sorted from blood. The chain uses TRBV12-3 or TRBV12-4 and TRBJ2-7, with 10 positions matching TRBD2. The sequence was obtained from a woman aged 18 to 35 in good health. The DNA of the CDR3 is TGTGCCAGCAGTTTAACTAGCGGGAACGAGCAGTACTTC. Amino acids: CASSLTSGNEQYF.